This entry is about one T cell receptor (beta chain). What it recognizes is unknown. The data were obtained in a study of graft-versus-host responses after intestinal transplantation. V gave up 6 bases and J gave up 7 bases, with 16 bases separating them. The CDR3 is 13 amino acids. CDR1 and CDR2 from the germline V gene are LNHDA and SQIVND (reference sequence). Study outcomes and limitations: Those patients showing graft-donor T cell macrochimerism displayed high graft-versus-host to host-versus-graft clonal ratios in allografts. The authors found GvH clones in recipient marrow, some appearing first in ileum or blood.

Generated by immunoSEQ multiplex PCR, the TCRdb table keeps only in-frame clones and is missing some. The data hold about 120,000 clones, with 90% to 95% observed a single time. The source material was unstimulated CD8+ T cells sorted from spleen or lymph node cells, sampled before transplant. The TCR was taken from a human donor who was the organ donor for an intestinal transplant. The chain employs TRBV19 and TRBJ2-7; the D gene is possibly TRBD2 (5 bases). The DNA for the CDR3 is TGTGCCAGTAGCCCGGGGTCACTACTTGAGCAGTACTTC. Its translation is CASSPGSLLEQYF. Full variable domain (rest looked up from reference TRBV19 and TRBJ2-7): DGGITQSPKYLFRKEGQNVTLSCEQNLNHDAMYWYRQDPGQGLRLIYYSQIVNDFQKGDIAEGYSVSREKKESFPLTVTSAQKNPTAFYLCASSPGSLLEQYFGPGTRLTVT.